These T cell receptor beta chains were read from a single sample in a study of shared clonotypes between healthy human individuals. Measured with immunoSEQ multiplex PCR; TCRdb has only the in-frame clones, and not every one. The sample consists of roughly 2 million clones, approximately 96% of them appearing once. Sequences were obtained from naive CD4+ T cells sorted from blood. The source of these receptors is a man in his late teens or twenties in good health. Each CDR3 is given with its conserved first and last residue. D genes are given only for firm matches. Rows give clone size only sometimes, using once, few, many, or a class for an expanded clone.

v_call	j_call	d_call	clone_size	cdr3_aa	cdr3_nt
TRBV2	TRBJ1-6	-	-	CASSERKGGNSPLHF	TGTGCCAGCAGTGAGAGAAAGGGCGGGAATTCACCCCTCCACTTT
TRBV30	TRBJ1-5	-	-	CAWSGAAFEPDQPQHF	TGTGCCTGGAGTGGGGCCGCCTTTGAGCCGGATCAGCCCCAGCATTTT
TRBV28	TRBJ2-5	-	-	CASSSAGSVTQYF	TGTGCCAGCAGCTCCGCGGGGTCGGTGACCCAGTACTTC
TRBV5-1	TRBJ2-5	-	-	CASSLTGLETQYF	TGCGCCAGCAGCTTGACAGGTTTGGAGACCCAGTACTTC
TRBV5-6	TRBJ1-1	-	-	CASSLARPGAEAFF	TGTGCCAGCAGCTTGGCCCGGCCAGGGGCTGAAGCTTTCTTT
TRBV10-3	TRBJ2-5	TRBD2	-	CATGGAVQETQYF	TGTGCCACGGGGGGGGCGGTCCAAGAGACCCAGTACTTC
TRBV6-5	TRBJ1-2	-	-	CASSYSAGDIDGYTF	TGTGCCAGCAGTTACTCGGCAGGGGATATCGATGGCTACACCTTC
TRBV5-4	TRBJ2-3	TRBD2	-	CASSFPGLAGPDTQYF	TGTGCCAGCAGCTTTCCGGGACTAGCGGGTCCAGATACGCAGTATTTT
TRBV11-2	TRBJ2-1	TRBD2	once	CASSVRLAGVTYNEQFF	TGTGCCAGCAGCGTCCGACTAGCGGGGGTGACCTACAATGAGCAGTTCTTC
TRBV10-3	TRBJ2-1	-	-	CAIRLSQERNNEQFF	TGTGCCATCAGATTGTCACAGGAGAGAAACAATGAGCAGTTCTTC
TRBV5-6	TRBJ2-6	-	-	CASSLLALGANVLTF	TGTGCCAGCAGCTTGTTGGCCCTAGGGGCCAACGTCCTGACTTTC
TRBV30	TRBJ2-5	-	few	CAWSPVLFETQYF	TGTGCCTGGAGCCCCGTCCTCTTCGAGACCCAGTACTTC
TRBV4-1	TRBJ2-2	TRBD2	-	CASSWAGGGGTGELFF	TGCGCCAGCAGCTGGGCGGGGGGCGGAGGCACCGGGGAGCTGTTTTTT
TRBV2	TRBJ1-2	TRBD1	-	CASSSGTGNYGYTF	TGTGCCAGCAGCTCCGGGACAGGGAACTATGGCTACACCTTC
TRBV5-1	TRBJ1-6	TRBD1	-	CASSLSWTGASSSYNSPLHF	TGCGCCAGCAGCTTGTCTTGGACAGGGGCTAGTAGTTCCTATAATTCACCCCTCCACTTT
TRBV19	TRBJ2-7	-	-	CASSISWGPYEQYF	TGTGCCAGTAGTATAAGCTGGGGCCCCTACGAGCAGTACTTC
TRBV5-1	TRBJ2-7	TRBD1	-	CASSLAGTGSTYEQYF	TGCGCCAGCAGCTTGGCCGGGACAGGGTCTACCTACGAGCAGTACTTC
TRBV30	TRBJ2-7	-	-	CAWKARHQERYEQYF	TGTGCCTGGAAGGCGCGACACCAAGAGCGCTACGAGCAGTACTTC
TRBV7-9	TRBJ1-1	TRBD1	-	CASSPGQVIGTEAFF	TGTGCCAGCAGCCCGGGACAGGTTATCGGCACTGAAGCTTTCTTT
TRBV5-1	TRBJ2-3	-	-	CASSLAGSLGTDTQYF	TGCGCCAGCAGCTTGGCAGGGTCGTTGGGCACAGATACGCAGTATTTT
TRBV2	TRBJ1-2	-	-	CASSGRGVNYGYTF	TGTGCCAGCTCTGGCAGGGGTGTTAACTATGGCTACACCTTC
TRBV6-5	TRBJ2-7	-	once	CASRRLSSYEQYF	TGTGCCAGCAGACGACTATCCTCCTACGAGCAGTACTTC
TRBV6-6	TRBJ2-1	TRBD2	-	CASGLAGGPYEQFF	TGTGCCAGCGGGCTAGCGGGAGGGCCCTATGAGCAGTTCTTC
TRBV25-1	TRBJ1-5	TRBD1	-	CASLPSGTGGSTDQPQHF	TGTGCCAGCCTCCCTTCTGGGACAGGGGGCAGTACGGATCAGCCCCAGCATTTT